This T cell receptor (beta chain) was captured by sequencing in a study of T cells after somatic rescue of genetic block (dated by TCRdb to about 2020). Some background on the complete study: What the study looked at was long-term robustness, specifically in a T-cell system that came about through somatic rescue of a genetic block in T-cell development.

Libraries were prepared through the immunoSEQ multiplex PCR assay. TCRdb's version of the immuneACCESS table is confined to in-frame rearrangements and falls short of the full clone set. An unresolved V gene accounts for under half of the shortfall where checked; the remainder is of unknown origin. This sample comprises approximately 70,000 clones, approximately 91% of them detected only once. The ten largest clonotypes hold 2.5% to 3% of the sample. About this clone itself: Its antigen is currently not known. No base-level quality is on record; no much larger clone is a single base apart.

Sequencing was carried out using peripheral blood mononuclear cells (PBMCs). This clonotype was sampled from a man aged 30 to 45.

CDR3 sequence: CSVKGTLAYTQYF. The bases read TGCAGCGTTAAAGGGACTTTGGCATATACGCAGTATTTT. The receptor chain draws on TRBV29-1 and TRBJ2-3; the D gene is perhaps TRBD2, from 6 matching bases. The trim is 5 bases for V and 7 bases for J, with a gap of 16 bases between the germline ends. According to the germline V gene, CDR1 reads SQVTM and CDR2 reads ANQGSEA. From the cysteine up to the phenylalanine, the CDR3 has a length of 13 residues. Only the CDR3 region is kept as DNA, spanning 39 bases read in frame from base 1.